Listed here are 19 T cell receptor beta chains from one sample, sequenced in a study of T cell repertoires in cytomegalovirus infection. These receptors' antigens are unknown. One entry per CDR3 protein, called by TCRdb with MiXCR from the reads. The repertoire holds 830,000 or so distinct CDR3 sequences, with 32% as singletons. The sample in question was cultured CD8+ T cells from PBMCs, obtained from culture after CMV antigen stimulation. Receptor source: a human donor in good health (CMV status not recorded). Some clones in this sample may be carry-over from other donors' samples.

This clonotype has just a few counts. The J gene is TRBJ2-1, the V gene TRBV11-2; D possibly corresponds to TRBD1 (5 bases). V was trimmed by 1 base and J by 4 bases, leaving 11 bases between them. The CDR3 is 15 amino acids. Germline V CDR1 and CDR2: SGHAT, FQNNGV. CDR3 sequence reads: CASSLAGNPYNEQFF. The CDR3 DNA follows: TGTGCCAGCAGCTTAGCAGGGAACCCTTACAATGAGCAGTTCTTC.

J is TRBJ2-3 and V is TRBV10-3, with 14 nucleotides matching TRBD2. The V gene end was trimmed by 6 bases and the J gene end by 3 bases; junction bases not matched to a gene: 11. This CDR3 has 18 amino acids. The germline gives CDR1 ENHRY, CDR2 SYGVKD. The CDR3 loop is CAIRTLGTSGGGTDTQYF. The DNA of the CDR3 is TGTGCCATCAGAACTCTGGGGACTAGCGGGGGCGGAACAGATACGCAGTATTTT.

The chain employs TRBV28 and TRBJ2-1, with 14 nucleotides matching TRBD2. Trimming cost V 5 bases and J 12 bases; bases outside gene matches: 6. CDR1 and CDR2 from the germline V gene are MDHEN and SYDVKM. The CDR3 contains 14 residues. As DNA, the CDR3 is TGTGCCAGCAGTCCTAGACTAGCGGGGGGGGGGCAGTTCTTC. Residues: CASSPRLAGGGQFF. Complete variable domain (other parts from reference TRBV28 and TRBJ2-1): DVKVTQSSRYLVKRTGEKVFLECVQDMDHENMFWYRQDPGLGLRLIYFSYDVKMKEKGDIPEGYSVSREKKERFSLILESASTNQTSMYLCASSPRLAGGGQFFGPGTRLTVL.

A note on this clonotype: At one end, the junction sequence differs from germline, possibly due to a read error. The V call is TRBV24-1, the J call TRBJ1-2, with TRBD1 matching over 7 bases. Per germline, CDR1 KGHDR and CDR2 SFDVKD. The CDR3 runs 14 residues. The CDR3: CVTSDTWTGRGYTF. The DNA for the CDR3 is TGTGTCACCAGTGATACATGGACAGGTCGGGGCTACACCTTC.

This chain connects TRBV6-6 to TRBJ2-3, with D possibly matching TRBD2 (7 bases). Germline CDR1 MNHNY, CDR2 SVGAGI (reference sequence). The V end lost 6 bases, the J end lost 4 bases, and 17 bases lay between the germline ends. This CDR3 contains 15 residues. The CDR3 loop reads CASRRLGGGADTQYF. The CDR3 coding sequence is TGTGCCAGCAGACGCCTAGGGGGGGGGGCAGATACGCAGTATTTT.

Ten or more counts support this clonotype. V and J are TRBV7-2 and TRBJ2-1; 9 bases are a match to TRBD2. Looked up from germline, CDR1 is SGHTA and CDR2 is FQGNSA. CDR3 length: 15 amino acids. The junction had 8 bases not matched to a gene; V was cut back by 5 bases and J by 6 bases. CDR3 nucleotides: TGTGCCAGCAGCCCTTCGGGACTAGCCGGCAATGAGCAGTTCTTC. It specifies CASSPSGLAGNEQFF. Filled out from reference TRBV7-2 and TRBJ2-1, the complete variable domain reads GAGVSQSPSNKVTEKGKDVELRCDPISGHTALYWYRQSLGQGLEFLIYFQGNSAPDKSGLPSDRFSAERTGGSVSTLTIQRTQQEDSAVYLCASSPSGLAGNEQFFGPGTRLTVL.

This clonotype showed up just a few times. The chain combines TRBV6-5 with TRBJ2-7, with a tentative D call TRBD1 (5 bases). The germline V gene encodes CDR1 MNHEY and CDR2 SVGAGI. Trimming shortened V by 2 bases and J by 2 bases, and 10 bases separated the two germline ends. The CDR3 extends over 14 amino acids. The CDR3 bases are TGTGCCAGCAGTTACAATCAGGGCCCCTACGAGCAGTACTTC. Amino acid sequence: CASSYNQGPYEQYF.

The rearrangement joins TRBV5-6 to TRBJ2-3; the D is unclear. The germline CDR1 and CDR2 sequences are SGHDT and YYEEEE. The ends were cut back, 4 bases at V and 1 base at J, with 10 bases in the middle. The CDR3 spans 14 residues. This CDR3 is CASSPSERTDTQYF. CDR3 nucleotide sequence: TGTGCCAGCAGCCCCTCGGAGCGCACAGATACGCAGTATTTT.

This clonotype turned up a few times. This sequence joins TRBV9 and TRBJ2-6, with 13 bases identical to TRBD2. The CDR3 covers 17 residues. Per germline, CDR1 SGDLS and CDR2 YYNGEE. Trimming removed 3 bases from V and 2 bases from J; junction bases left unmatched: 2. The DNA of the CDR3 is TGTGCCAGCAGCGCTGGGACTAGCGGGGCTGGGGCCAACGTCCTGACTTTC. Protein: CASSAGTSGAGANVLTF.

The rearrangement joins TRBV7-8 to TRBJ1-2; 9 nucleotides match TRBD1. CDR3 size: 14 residues. Losses at the gene ends were 1 base for V and 7 bases for J; bases not matched to a gene: 4. The germline gives CDR1 SGHVS, CDR2 FQNEAQ. The CDR3 protein is CASSLDRGPAGYTF. DNA of the CDR3: TGTGCCAGCAGCTTAGACAGGGGGCCCGCTGGCTACACCTTC.

This chain links TRBV4-1 with TRBJ1-2; D ambiguous. Germline lookup yields CDR1 MGHRA and CDR2 YSYEKL. The CDR3 contains 14 residues. The ends were cut back, 0 bases at V and 4 bases at J, with 9 bases in the middle. CDR3 DNA: TGCGCCAGCAGCCAAGACAGCACGGGCTATGGCTACACCTTC. As protein: CASSQDSTGYGYTF.

The chain combines TRBV27 with TRBJ1-6; D gene uncertain. Germline V gene sequence: CDR1 MNHEY, CDR2 SMNVEV (reference sequence). The CDR3 is 17 amino acids. V lost 0 bases and J 3 bases, leaving 12 bases between the germline ends. CDR3: CASSLSAGTNYNSPLHF. In nucleotides, the CDR3 is TGTGCCAGCAGTTTATCGGCGGGAACTAACTATAATTCACCCCTCCACTTT.

For this clonotype: Germline is not matched at one junction end, which may reflect a read error. The chain couples TRBV2 to TRBJ1-5; weak D call: TRBD1 (5 bases). CDR3 length: 18 amino acids. Germline V CDR1 and CDR2: SNHLY, FYNNEI. This chain's CDR3 is CANSEALLGTLGNQPQHF. CDR3 in DNA: TGTGCCAACAGTGAAGCGCTTCTCGGGACCCTTGGCAATCAGCCCCAACATTTT.

The DNA of the CDR3 is TGTGCCAGCAGAACGGGGGGCCCCAATACTATTTCGAACTATGGCTACACCTTC. Protein product: CASRTGGPNTISNYGYTF. J is TRBJ1-2 and V is TRBV27; perhaps TRBD1 as D (6 bases). V lost 6 bases and J 2 bases, leaving 25 bases between the germline ends. Germline values: CDR1 MNHEY, CDR2 SMNVEV (reference sequence). The CDR3 consists of 18 residues.

The rearrangement uses TRBV7-9 and TRBJ2-7; D call uncertain. Per germline, CDR1 SEHNR and CDR2 FQNEAQ (reference sequence). Trimming stripped 2 bases from V and 3 bases from J, with 8 bases between. The CDR3 is 13 amino acids. The CDR3 is CASSLLHHYEQYF. The CDR3 DNA sequence: TGTGCCAGCAGCTTACTGCACCACTACGAGCAGTACTTC. Looking up the rest from reference TRBV7-9 and TRBJ2-7 gives the full variable domain: DTGVSQNPRHKITKRGQNVTFRCDPISEHNRLYWYRQTLGQGPEFLTYFQNEAQLEKSRLLSDRFSAERPKGSFSTLEIQRTEQGDSAMYLCASSLLHHYEQYFGPGTRLTVT.

This clonotype was recorded a few times. This chain links TRBV6-1 with TRBJ1-2, with D possibly TRBD1 on 5 matching bases. The CDR3 covers 12 residues. V was clipped by 6 bases and J by 5 bases, with 10 bases between them. Germline assignment: CDR1 MNHNS and CDR2 SASEGT. The chain's CDR3 is CASSPGKYGYTF. The CDR3 DNA reads TGTGCCAGCAGCCCAGGGAAATATGGCTACACCTTC.

The V call is TRBV4-1, the J call TRBJ2-7; TRBD1 agrees at 8 bases. Germline CDR1 and CDR2: MGHRA and YSYEKL. This CDR3 is 16 amino acids long. V shed 0 bases, J shed 0 bases, and the junction held 4 bases outside the gene matches. This CDR3 is CASSQETGVASYEQYF. The CDR3 DNA follows: TGCGCCAGCAGCCAAGAGACAGGGGTTGCCTCCTACGAGCAGTACTTC.

This chain connects TRBV19 to TRBJ1-1; 11 positions match TRBD1. CDR1 LNHDA and CDR2 SQIVND come from the germline V gene (reference sequence). V lost 7 bases to trimming and J lost 1 base; unmatched junction nucleotides: 5. This CDR3 has 15 amino acids. CDR3 coding DNA: TGTGCCAGTACCGGACAGGGGGCCTGGAACACTGAAGCTTTCTTT. Translated: CASTGQGAWNTEAFF.

This clonotype was found a few times. The chain employs TRBV12-3 or TRBV12-4 and TRBJ1-5; 8 bases map to TRBD1. The CDR3 extends over 17 amino acids. V trimming: 1 base; J trimming: 0 bases; junction bases outside the gene matches: 5. The CDR3 bases are TGTGCCAGCAGTTTAGTGTCGGACAGGGATAGCAATCAGCCCCAGCATTTT. Its protein product is CASSLVSDRDSNQPQHF.